The sequence of this TCR beta chain was determined in a study of blood T cell repertoires in COVID-19. Overall study context: Acute and convalescent COVID-19 specimens originated in the United States, Italy and Spain. T cells, B-cell-depleted T cells, or PBMCs supplied cDNA or gDNA.

Authors' processing steps: The assay estimated nucleated cells by amplifying reference gene primers. Repertoires were generated with immunoSEQ multiplex PCR, while TCRdb's copy carries only in-frame clones and drops some. V and J calls and clone size are as listed in that table; D and trimming were resolved from the DNA. The sample contains tens of thousands of clones, approximately 80% of which appear only once. The CDR3 runs to 14 residues. This clone was counted only a few times. Sequenced: peripheral blood. J is TRBJ1-2 and V is TRBV21-1; the table assigns TRBD1, which was not confirmed against the DNA. TRBV21-1 is labeled a pseudogene. The TCR sequence derives from a man aged 60 to 69 with acute or convalescent COVID-19. CDR3 in DNA: TGTGCCAGCAGCGGCCGACAGGGAGAAGGTGGCTACACCTTC. Its translation is CASSGRQGEGGYTF.